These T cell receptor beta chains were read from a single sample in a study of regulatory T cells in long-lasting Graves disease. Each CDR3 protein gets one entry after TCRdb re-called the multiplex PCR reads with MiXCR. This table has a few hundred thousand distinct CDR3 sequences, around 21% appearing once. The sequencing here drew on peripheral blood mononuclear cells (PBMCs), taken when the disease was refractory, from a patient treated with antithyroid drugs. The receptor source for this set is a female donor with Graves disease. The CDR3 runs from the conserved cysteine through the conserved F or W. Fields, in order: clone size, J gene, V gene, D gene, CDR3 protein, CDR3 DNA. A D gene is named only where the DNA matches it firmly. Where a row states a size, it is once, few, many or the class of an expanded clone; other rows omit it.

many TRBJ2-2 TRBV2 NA CASSLELPGELFF TGTGCCAGCAGTCTGGAGTTACCCGGGGAGCTGTTTTTT
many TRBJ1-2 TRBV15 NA CATSSNRVLGNYGYTF TGTGCCACCAGCAGCAACAGGGTCCTTGGTAACTATGGCTACACCTTC
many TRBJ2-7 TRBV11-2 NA CASSLDTWNEQYF TGTGCCAGCAGCTTAGATACATGGAACGAGCAGTACTTC
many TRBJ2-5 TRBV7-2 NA CASSLGRGGETQYF TGTGCCAGCAGCTTAGGGCGAGGTGGAGAGACCCAGTACTTC
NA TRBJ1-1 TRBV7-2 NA CASSHGRLNTEAFF TGTGCCAGCAGCCACGGACGGCTTAACACTGAAGCTTTCTTT
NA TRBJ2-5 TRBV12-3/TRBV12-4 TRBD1 CASSLGIGGNQETQYF TGTGCCAGCAGTTTAGGGATAGGGGGCAACCAAGAGACCCAGTACTTC
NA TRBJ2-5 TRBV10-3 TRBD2 CAISQGGLAGGRETQYF TGTGCCATCAGCCAGGGGGGACTAGCGGGAGGGAGAGAGACCCAGTACTTC
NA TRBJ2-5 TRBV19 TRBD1 CASSIHPRTGLVF TGTGCCAGTAGTATCCATCCTCGGACAGGGCTTGTATTC
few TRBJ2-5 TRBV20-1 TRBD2 CSAKTSGISQETQYF TGCAGTGCTAAGACTAGCGGGATCTCCCAAGAGACCCAGTACTTC
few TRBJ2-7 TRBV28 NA CASSFVLEKKGMVAGEQYF TGTGCCAGCAGTTTTGTACTCGAGAAAAAGGGTATGGTGGCCGGCGAGCAGTACTTC
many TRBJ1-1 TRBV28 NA CASSLFRWGTQNTEAFF TGTGCCAGCAGTTTATTTAGATGGGGGACACAGAACACTGAAGCTTTCTTT
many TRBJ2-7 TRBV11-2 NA CASSLDGRGGDEQYF TGTGCCAGCAGCTTAGACGGCAGGGGAGGGGACGAGCAGTACTTC
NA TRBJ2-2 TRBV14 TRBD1 CASSQWRQGVSNTGELFF TGTGCCAGCAGCCAATGGAGACAGGGGGTCTCGAACACCGGGGAGCTGTTTTTT
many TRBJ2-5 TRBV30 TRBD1 CAWSDRGRGETQYF TGTGCCTGGAGTGACAGGGGGCGGGGGGAGACCCAGTACTTC
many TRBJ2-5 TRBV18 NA CASSPTSEGQETQYF TGTGCCAGCTCTCCGACTAGTGAGGGGCAAGAGACCCAGTACTTC
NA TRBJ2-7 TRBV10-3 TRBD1 CAISSTGGHTGEQYF TGTGCCATCAGTTCCACAGGGGGCCATACCGGAGAGCAGTACTTC
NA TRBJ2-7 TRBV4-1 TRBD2 CASSQDASGRVNF TGCGCCAGCAGCCAAGACGCGAGCGGGAGGGTGAACTTC
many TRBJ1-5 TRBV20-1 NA CSATQGSGLSNQPQHF TGCAGTGCTACTCAGGGGAGTGGTCTTAGCAATCAGCCCCAGCATTTT
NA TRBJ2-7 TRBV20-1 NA CSARVPASHEQYF TGCAGTGCTAGAGTTCCAGCCTCCCACGAGCAGTACTTC
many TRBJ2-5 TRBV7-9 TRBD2 CASSLGVAGQETQYF TGTGCCAGCAGCTTAGGCGTAGCGGGGCAAGAGACCCAGTACTTC
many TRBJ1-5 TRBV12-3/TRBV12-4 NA CASTRAGNQPQHF TGTGCCAGCACGAGGGCGGGCAATCAGCCCCAGCATTTT
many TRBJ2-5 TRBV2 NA CASSDYVLVGEETQYF TGTGCCAGCAGTGATTATGTACTAGTGGGGGAAGAGACCCAGTACTTC
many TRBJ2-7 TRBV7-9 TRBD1 CASSYGTGTYEQYF TGTGCCAGCAGTTATGGGACAGGTACCTACGAGCAGTACTTC
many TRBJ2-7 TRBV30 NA CAGQTGGRGEQYF TGTGCCGGACAGACAGGTGGAAGAGGTGAGCAGTACTTC
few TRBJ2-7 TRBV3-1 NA CASSQDRDPDEQYF TGTGCCAGCAGCCAAGATCGCGACCCGGACGAGCAGTACTTC
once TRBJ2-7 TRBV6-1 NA CASRMRVPGSEQYF TGTGCCAGCAGAATGCGGGTTCCAGGATCCGAGCAGTACTTC
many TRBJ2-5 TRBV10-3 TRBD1 CATGQGEQETQYF TGTGCCACGGGACAGGGCGAACAAGAGACCCAGTACTTC
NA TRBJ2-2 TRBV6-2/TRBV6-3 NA CASHGKPGTGELFF TGTGCCAGCCACGGGAAACCCGGCACCGGGGAGCTGTTTTTT
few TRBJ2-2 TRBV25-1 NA CASSETVTNTGELFF TGTGCCAGCAGTGAAACAGTGACGAACACCGGGGAGCTGTTTTTT
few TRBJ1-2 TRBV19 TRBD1 CASSPRTGGVFGYTF TGTGCCAGTAGTCCTCGGACAGGGGGCGTTTTTGGCTACACCTTC
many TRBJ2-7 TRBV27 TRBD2 CASSLSGSGSSYEQYF TGTGCCAGCAGTTTATCTGGTAGCGGGAGCTCCTACGAGCAGTACTTC
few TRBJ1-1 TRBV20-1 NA CSARRGAPMNTEAFF TGCAGTGCTAGGAGGGGAGCACCCATGAACACTGAAGCTTTCTTT
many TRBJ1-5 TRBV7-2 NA CASSRDRHQPQHF TGTGCCAGCAGCCGAGACAGACATCAGCCCCAGCATTTT
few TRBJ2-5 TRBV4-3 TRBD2 CASSQDTGLAGVETQYF TGCGCCAGCAGCCAAGATACAGGACTAGCGGGAGTAGAGACCCAGTACTTC
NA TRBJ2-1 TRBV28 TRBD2 CASMFGTRSDEQFF TGTGCCAGCATGTTCGGGACTAGGTCTGATGAGCAGTTCTTC
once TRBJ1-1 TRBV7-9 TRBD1 CASSAGQGMNTEAFF TGTGCCAGCAGCGCCGGACAGGGAATGAACACTGAAGCTTTCTTT
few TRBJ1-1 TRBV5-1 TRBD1 CASSRPGQGTEAFF TGCGCCAGCAGCCGCCCCGGACAGGGCACTGAAGCTTTCTTT
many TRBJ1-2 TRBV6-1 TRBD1 CASSPGTGVGYTF TGTGCCAGCAGTCCAGGGACAGGGGTCGGCTACACCTTC
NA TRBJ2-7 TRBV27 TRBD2 CASSLGAGGPGEQYF TGTGCCAGCAGTTTAGGGGCGGGAGGGCCCGGGGAGCAGTACTTC
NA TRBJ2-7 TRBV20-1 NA CSARTPSSYEQYF TGCAGTGCTAGAACACCTTCCTCCTACGAGCAGTACTTC
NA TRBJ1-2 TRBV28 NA CASSSRPMDYGYTF TGTGCCAGCAGTTCCCGACCTATGGACTATGGCTACACCTTC